This TCR beta chain was observed in a study of control samples from healthy donors and cancer patients. The germline CDR1 and CDR2 sequences are SQVTM and ANQGSEA. Trimming took 5 bases from V and 1 from J, leaving 8 bases between them. The CDR3 loop spans 12 amino acids. Method: immunoSEQ multiplex PCR; TCRdb's copy keeps in-frame clones and lacks some. The table has roughly 150,000 clones, over 90% seen once. This sequence joins TRBV29-1 and TRBJ1-2; D uncertain. The clonotype comes from a man aged 50-60 years in good health. Sequenced material: blood. CDR3 in DNA: TGCAGCGTTTTAAGATTTAACTATGGCTACACCTTC. This sequence encodes CSVLRFNYGYTF.